This T cell receptor beta chain was obtained from a study of blood T cell repertoires in COVID-19. Study as a whole: There were acute and convalescent COVID-19 samples, and they came from the United States, Italy and Spain. T cells, B-cell-depleted T cells, or PBMCs supplied cDNA or gDNA.

The CDR3 is 14 amino acids. Looked up from germline, CDR1 is SGHRS and CDR2 is YFSETQ. V lost 4 bases and J 8 bases, leaving 15 bases between the germline ends. Per the original data handling: Scientists estimated how many nucleated cells there were by amplifying reference gene primers. Profiling relied on immunoSEQ multiplex PCR, and the TCRdb table lists in-frame clones only, not all of them. Clone size and the V and J calls come from that table; the DNA yielded D and trimming. The repertoire holds under 200,000 clones, with around 87% as singletons. This clone has just one count. The sequence was obtained from a man in his forties with active or convalescent COVID-19. Sequenced: peripheral blood. The V gene is TRBV5-1, the J gene TRBJ1-4; D is perhaps TRBD1 (6 bases). The CDR3 bases are TGCGCCAGCAGCGATACAGGGTTCGGGGAAAAACTGTTTTTT. Translating it yields CASSDTGFGEKLFF.